This is a list of T cell receptor beta chains from one sample in a study of T cells in localized non-small cell lung cancer. Method: immunoSEQ multiplex PCR; TCRdb's copy keeps in-frame clones and lacks some. The top ten clones hold less than 20% of a sample with fewer than 3,500 clones, 25% to 35% of them seen once. The source material was lung tumor tissue, sampled before any cancer treatment. These receptors all stem from a female donor of 60 years or more with stage II squamous cell lung carcinoma. Both conserved end residues are part of each CDR3. The D gene is left open where the match is weak. Expanded clones are given a class, and other clones once, few, many or no size at all.

abundance: few; v_gene: TRBV7-5; j_gene: TRBJ2-2; d_gene: -; CDR3nt: TGTGCCAGCAAATCTCAGGGGAACACCGGGGAGCTGTTTTTT; CDR3aa: CASKSQGNTGELFF
abundance: medium-sized; v_gene: TRBV9; j_gene: TRBJ2-1; d_gene: TRBD2; CDR3nt: TGTGCCAGCAGCCCCGGACTAGGGACCTACAATGAGCAGTTCTTC; CDR3aa: CASSPGLGTYNEQFF
abundance: -; v_gene: TRBV6-8; j_gene: TRBJ2-1; d_gene: -; CDR3nt: TGTGCCAGCAGTTACTCGATCACCCCTGGAGTTGAGCAGTTCTTC; CDR3aa: CASSYSITPGVEQFF
abundance: -; v_gene: TRBV7-6; j_gene: TRBJ2-5; d_gene: -; CDR3nt: TGTGCCAGCAGCCAGTGGGGGCCCCAAGAGACCCAGTACTTC; CDR3aa: CASSQWGPQETQYF
abundance: -; v_gene: TRBV2; j_gene: TRBJ2-7; d_gene: TRBD1; CDR3nt: TGTGCCAGCGTTAGGGACAGATCCTACGAGCAGTACTTC; CDR3aa: CASVRDRSYEQYF
abundance: -; v_gene: TRBV10-1; j_gene: TRBJ2-5; d_gene: -; CDR3nt: TGCGCCAGCAGTGTCGGGACGCGGGAAGAGACCCAGTACTTC; CDR3aa: CASSVGTREETQYF
abundance: -; v_gene: TRBV11-3; j_gene: TRBJ1-1; d_gene: TRBD1; CDR3nt: TGTGCCAGCAGCACTGGACAGGGATTGGGGAACACTGAAGCTTTCTTT; CDR3aa: CASSTGQGLGNTEAFF
abundance: once; v_gene: TRBV14; j_gene: TRBJ1-6; d_gene: -; CDR3nt: TGTGCCAGCAGCCAACTCGGGGCAGGGAGCTCCTATAATTCACCCCTCCACTTT; CDR3aa: CASSQLGAGSSYNSPLHF
abundance: -; v_gene: TRBV7-7; j_gene: TRBJ2-1; d_gene: TRBD2; CDR3nt: TGTGCCAGCAGCTTAGCCGACGGGGGGGGCCCACCTGAGCAGTTCTTC; CDR3aa: CASSLADGGGPPEQFF
abundance: -; v_gene: TRBV6-7; j_gene: TRBJ2-7; d_gene: -; CDR3nt: TGTGCCAGCAGGGGTTTTCGCTGGGGTGACGAGCAGTACTTC; CDR3aa: CASRGFRWGDEQYF
abundance: -; v_gene: TRBV28; j_gene: TRBJ1-4; d_gene: -; CDR3nt: TGTGCCAGCAGTCCCCCCCAGGGATCGGCTAATGAAAAACTGTTTTTT; CDR3aa: CASSPPQGSANEKLFF
abundance: -; v_gene: TRBV9; j_gene: TRBJ1-1; d_gene: -; CDR3nt: TGTGCCAGCAGCGTAGACCCCCTCAGGGGAAGGGACACTGAAGCTTTCTTT; CDR3aa: CASSVDPLRGRDTEAFF
abundance: -; v_gene: TRBV30; j_gene: TRBJ1-4; d_gene: -; CDR3nt: TGTGCCTGGAGTGTACAGAGTAATGAAAAACTGTTTTTT; CDR3aa: CAWSVQSNEKLFF
abundance: -; v_gene: TRBV7-1; j_gene: TRBJ2-1; d_gene: TRBD2; CDR3nt: TGTGCCAGCAGCTTAAGCGGGGGCCGTAGTTTGAATGAGCAGTTCTTC; CDR3aa: CASSLSGGRSLNEQFF
abundance: few; v_gene: TRBV18; j_gene: TRBJ2-3; d_gene: -; CDR3nt: TGTGCCAGCTCACCAACCTCTTTTCAGGATACGCAGTATTTT; CDR3aa: CASSPTSFQDTQYF
abundance: -; v_gene: TRBV29-1; j_gene: TRBJ2-1; d_gene: TRBD1; CDR3nt: TGCAGCGTTGCCAGGACAGGGGATGAGCAGTTCTTC; CDR3aa: CSVARTGDEQFF
abundance: few; v_gene: TRBV11-3; j_gene: TRBJ2-1; d_gene: TRBD1; CDR3nt: TGTGCCAGCAGCTTCGGTGGGGCCAGGGGGTACAATGAGCAGTTCTTC; CDR3aa: CASSFGGARGYNEQFF
abundance: medium-sized; v_gene: TRBV6-8; j_gene: TRBJ1-6; d_gene: -; CDR3nt: TGTGCCAGCAGTTACCGGGAGACAGCACGAGGTTCACCCCTCCACTTT; CDR3aa: CASSYRETARGSPLHF
abundance: -; v_gene: TRBV7-1; j_gene: TRBJ1-1; d_gene: -; CDR3nt: TGTGCCAGCAGCTTAGGGGGACGGATTGAAGCTTTCTTT; CDR3aa: CASSLGGRIEAFF
abundance: -; v_gene: TRBV19; j_gene: TRBJ2-2; d_gene: TRBD1; CDR3nt: TGTGCCAGTAGTGGGACAGGGGGCTGGACCGGGGAGCTGTTTTTT; CDR3aa: CASSGTGGWTGELFF
abundance: -; v_gene: TRBV19; j_gene: TRBJ1-3; d_gene: -; CDR3nt: TGTGCCAGTAGTAGATGGTCGGGCCACGTCTCTGGAAACACCATATATTTT; CDR3aa: CASSRWSGHVSGNTIYF
abundance: few; v_gene: TRBV11-3; j_gene: TRBJ2-5; d_gene: TRBD2; CDR3nt: TGTGCCAGCAGCCAAAGCGGACTAGCGGGGGGGCGAGAGACCCAGTACTTC; CDR3aa: CASSQSGLAGGRETQYF
abundance: few; v_gene: TRBV12-5; j_gene: TRBJ2-3; d_gene: TRBD2; CDR3nt: TGTGCTAGTGGTTTGGGAGTTAGCGGGGGCTCAGATACGCAGTATTTT; CDR3aa: CASGLGVSGGSDTQYF
abundance: -; v_gene: TRBV11-3; j_gene: TRBJ2-1; d_gene: TRBD2; CDR3nt: TGTGCCAGCAGAAAAACTAGCGGGGTGTGGACTGGTGAGCAGTTCTTC; CDR3aa: CASRKTSGVWTGEQFF
abundance: -; v_gene: TRBV6-8; j_gene: TRBJ1-5; d_gene: TRBD1; CDR3nt: TGTGCCAGCAGATTTATTCTCGGACAGGGGAATTCCGGCAATCAGCCCCAGCATTTT; CDR3aa: CASRFILGQGNSGNQPQHF
abundance: few; v_gene: TRBV11-3; j_gene: TRBJ2-2; d_gene: -; CDR3nt: TGTGCCAGCACCACCCAAACAGGGCCCACCGGGGAGCTGTTTTTT; CDR3aa: CASTTQTGPTGELFF
abundance: medium-sized; v_gene: TRBV6-8; j_gene: TRBJ1-6; d_gene: -; CDR3nt: TGTGCCAGCATCTACTTGGGACCCTATAATTCACCCCTCCACTTT; CDR3aa: CASIYLGPYNSPLHF
abundance: -; v_gene: TRBV7-5; j_gene: TRBJ2-1; d_gene: -; CDR3nt: TGTGCCAGCAGAGGTTCGACTAGCCGCTACAATGAGCAGTTCTTC; CDR3aa: CASRGSTSRYNEQFF
abundance: large; v_gene: TRBV28; j_gene: TRBJ1-1; d_gene: -; CDR3nt: TGTGCCAGCAGTTTATGGCCAGGGATGAACACTGAAGCTTTCTTT; CDR3aa: CASSLWPGMNTEAFF
abundance: few; v_gene: TRBV6-8; j_gene: TRBJ2-7; d_gene: -; CDR3nt: TGTGCCAGCACCCTAGACAGTAGGACCTACGAGCAGTACTTC; CDR3aa: CASTLDSRTYEQYF
abundance: once; v_gene: TRBV29-1; j_gene: TRBJ1-1; d_gene: -; CDR3nt: TGCAGCGTCGTCGGGGAAGGGGCTGGTGAAGCTTTCTTT; CDR3aa: CSVVGEGAGEAFF
abundance: -; v_gene: TRBV2; j_gene: TRBJ2-3; d_gene: -; CDR3nt: TGTGCCAGCAGACCAGTCACAGATACGCAGTATTTT; CDR3aa: CASRPVTDTQYF
abundance: -; v_gene: TRBV11-3; j_gene: TRBJ1-6; d_gene: TRBD1; CDR3nt: TGTGCCAGCAGCCAAATGGACAGGGGGCCTTCACCCCTCCACTTT; CDR3aa: CASSQMDRGPSPLHF
abundance: -; v_gene: TRBV6-8; j_gene: TRBJ2-7; d_gene: TRBD1; CDR3nt: TGTGCCAGCAGGGATCGCACTTTCGGGACAGGGACGTGGGGGCAGTACTTC; CDR3aa: CASRDRTFGTGTWGQYF
abundance: medium-sized; v_gene: TRBV11-3; j_gene: TRBJ2-7; d_gene: -; CDR3nt: TGTGCCAGCAGCTTGGTCGACAGGTTTACCGAGCAGTACTTC; CDR3aa: CASSLVDRFTEQYF